This entry lists 22 T cell receptor beta chains sequenced from one sample in a study of low-dose radiotherapy and immunotherapy resistance in tumors. Time point denoted: before trial treatment. TRAV and TRBV primers primed cDNA for both TCRalpha and TCRbeta. With a constant-region primer and a V-primer adapter, TCRs were subjected to around 20 PCR cycles of amplification. TCRdb analysed the reads with MiXCR anew, one entry per CDR3 protein. Counted here are tens of thousands of distinct CDR3 sequences, roughly 9% occurring once; the ten biggest clones make up approximately 0.98%. Sample: PBMCs, taken before treatment. The receptors here all came from a male donor with prostate cancer.

In its sample, this clonotype was seen many times. The rearrangement joins TRBV29-1 to TRBJ1-2; TRBD1 matches at 7 bases. CDR1 is SQVTM and CDR2 is ANQGSEA in the germline V gene. This CDR3 spans 13 amino acids. The V gene end was trimmed by 2 bases and the J gene end by 8 bases; junction bases not matched to a gene: 8. CDR3 sequence (DNA): TGCAGCGTTGAACTGGACAGGCGACTCGGCTACACCTTC. It codes for CSVELDRRLGYTF.

This clonotype was recorded many times. The chain couples TRBV3-1 to TRBJ2-2; D unresolved. The germline CDR1 and CDR2 sequences are LGHDT and YNNKEL (reference sequence). CDR3 length: 14 amino acids. V was clipped by 0 bases and J by 4 bases, with 6 bases between them. The CDR3 coding sequence is TGTGCCAGCAGCCAAGACCATTTCACCGGGGAGCTGTTTTTT. Translating it yields CASSQDHFTGELFF.

This clonotype occurred many times. V and J are TRBV20-1 and TRBJ2-4, with TRBD1 as a possible D gene (6 bases). The CDR3 extends over 15 amino acids. From germline, CDR1 is DFQATT and CDR2 SNEGSKA (reference sequence). V was trimmed by 0 bases and J by 0 bases, leaving 9 bases between them. CDR3 nucleotides: TGCAGTGCTAGAGATCTGGGGGCAGCCAAAAACATTCAGTACTTC. It specifies CSARDLGAAKNIQYF.

In its sample, this clonotype was seen many times. The chain is built from TRBV5-6 and TRBJ1-1; TRBD1 agrees at 7 bases. The CDR3 length is 15 residues. The V segment lost 0 bases and the J segment 1 base; nucleotides outside the gene matches: 3. Germline V gene data show CDR1 as SGHDT and CDR2 as YYEEEE. The CDR3 sequence is CASSLGQGRNTEAFF. CDR3 nucleotide sequence: TGTGCCAGCAGCTTGGGACAGGGTCGGAACACTGAAGCTTTCTTT.

This clonotype was counted ten times or more. The V call is TRBV7-2, the J call TRBJ2-3, with D perhaps TRBD1 or TRBD2 (5 bases each). The germline gives CDR1 SGHTA, CDR2 FQGNSA. The CDR3 is made up of 16 amino acids. V was cut by 5 bases and J by 2 bases, with 17 bases left in between. CDR3 loop: CASSPGTEINTDTQYF. Here the CDR3 DNA reads TGTGCCAGCAGCCCCGGGACCGAAATTAACACAGATACGCAGTATTTT.

As for this clonotype: This probably arose from a read error, given a far larger clone one base away. The V gene is TRBV28, the J gene TRBJ2-1; 9 nucleotides line up with TRBD2. J lost 10 bases, V lost 7 bases, and 5 bases had no gene match. The germline V gene has CDR1 MDHEN and CDR2 SYDVKM. The CDR3 covers 12 residues. For the CDR3, the DNA is TGTGCCAGCAACCTAGCGGGGTACGAGCAGTTCTTC. This encodes CASNLAGYEQFF.

This clonotype appeared many times. This rearrangement joins TRBV20-1 to TRBJ1-2; D ambiguous. Per the germline V gene, CDR1 is DFQATT and CDR2 is SNEGSKA (reference sequence). The CDR3 spans 13 residues. V was trimmed by 5 bases and J by 6 bases, leaving 16 bases between them. The CDR3 DNA reads as TGCAGTGCTTCCCACGTCGGGCGCAATGGCTACACCTTC. This translates into CSASHVGRNGYTF.

This clonotype was recorded many times. One end of the junction fails to match germline, which may point to a read error. The chain carries TRBV28 and TRBJ1-2; 10 bases fit TRBD1. The V gene's germline CDR1 is MDHEN and CDR2 SYDVKM. The CDR3 sequence is 14 residues long. The CDR3 DNA follows: TGTGCCAGCAGTTCCCGGGACAGGGGTTTTGGCTACACCTTT. Translation gives CASSSRDRGFGYTF.

This clonotype was seen many times. The chain couples TRBV28 to TRBJ2-5; perhaps TRBD1 as D (6 bases). The V gene's germline CDR1 is MDHEN and CDR2 SYDVKM. The CDR3 length is 16 residues. Trimming took off 7 bases at V and 4 bases at J, with 22 bases between the two ends. For the CDR3, the DNA is TGTGCCAGCACCATCCAGGGGCAGGTACAGGGAGAGACCCAGTACTTC. Protein sequence: CASTIQGQVQGETQYF.

As concerns this clonotype: A far larger clone is one nucleotide away, so this likely arose from a read error. J is TRBJ2-5 and V is TRBV15, with D possibly called TRBD1 or TRBD2 (6 bases each). Trimming removed 1 base from V and 11 bases from J, with 17 bases in between. The CDR3 length is 14 residues. Germline CDR1 and CDR2: LNHNV and YYDKDF (reference sequence). CDR3 DNA: TGTGCCACCAGCAGAGTTCTGGAGGGGGATGAGCAGTACTTC. Translation: CATSRVLEGDEQYF.

Many counts were recorded for this clonotype. The rearrangement joins TRBV4-2 to TRBJ2-7; 7 bases line up with TRBD2. Germline V gives CDR1 LGHNA, CDR2 YNFKEQ. J was trimmed by 5 bases and V by 4 bases; bases with no gene match: 11. CDR3 size: 15 residues. CDR3 sequence (DNA): TGTGCCAGCAGCCCAAGGATGAGCGGGAAGAACGAGCAGTACTTC. It is translated as CASSPRMSGKNEQYF.

At least ten counts were recorded for this clonotype. The chain couples TRBV4-3 to TRBJ2-7; D is uncertain. Trimming took off 0 bases at V and 6 bases at J, with 15 bases between the two ends. The germline gives CDR1 LGHNA, CDR2 YSLEER. The CDR3 has 15 residues. CDR3 in amino acids: CASSQDARSYFEQYF. Here the CDR3 DNA reads TGCGCCAGCAGCCAAGACGCCAGGTCCTACTTCGAGCAGTACTTC.

This clonotype was observed at least ten times. The chain uses TRBV20-1 and TRBJ2-1, with a possible D match to TRBD2 (6 bases). CDR3 length equals 15 residues. Trimming removed 3 bases from V and 4 bases from J, with 16 bases in between. Germline V CDR1 and CDR2: DFQATT, SNEGSKA (reference sequence). The CDR3 loop is CSASVGGGGYNEQFF. The CDR3 bases are TGCAGTGCTAGCGTCGGAGGCGGAGGGTACAATGAGCAGTTCTTC.

This clonotype occurred many times. The chain links TRBV6-1 to TRBJ2-1; D is possibly TRBD1 (6 bases). The germline V and J ends were trimmed by 8 bases and 6 bases, with 17 bases remaining between them. CDR3 size: 14 residues. Germline V CDR1 and CDR2: MNHNS, SASEGT. CDR3 coding DNA: TGTGCCAGCCATATCCACTTGACAGGCAATGAGCAGTTCTTC. Translated: CASHIHLTGNEQFF.

This clonotype was detected ten times or more. The chain is built from TRBV27 and TRBJ1-2; 9 nucleotides match TRBD1. Per the germline V gene, CDR1 is MNHEY and CDR2 is SMNVEV (reference sequence). Trimming took 6 bases from V and 4 from J; bases not matched to a gene: 9. This CDR3 spans 15 amino acids. The CDR3 region is CASRSTGTGIYGYTF. CDR3 bases: TGTGCCAGCAGATCAACCGGGACAGGGATCTATGGCTACACCTTC.

This clonotype was detected many times. V usage is TRBV14 and J usage is TRBJ2-6; D is unclear. This CDR3 is built from 16 residues. V was trimmed by 4 bases and J by 3 bases, leaving 13 bases between them. Germline-derived CDR1 and CDR2 are SGHDN and FVKESK. The chain's CDR3 is CASSPGGGRGANVLTF. In nucleotides, the CDR3 is TGTGCCAGCAGCCCCGGCGGTGGTCGTGGGGCCAACGTCCTGACTTTC.

Ten or more counts support this clonotype. The chain employs TRBV4-1 and TRBJ2-5; the D is unclear. Germline CDR1 MGHRA, CDR2 YSYEKL. Trimming removed 2 bases at V and 5 bases at J, with 9 bases between. CDR3 length equals 13 residues. In DNA form, the CDR3 reads TGCGCCAGCAGCCAATCCCGGCAGGAGACCCAGTACTTC. Translated: CASSQSRQETQYF.

Ten or more counts support this clonotype. The rearrangement joins TRBV28 to TRBJ2-2, with D perhaps assigned TRBD1 or TRBD2 (6 bases each). The CDR3 has 15 residues. V lost 3 bases, J lost 8 bases, and 16 bases lay in between. Germline assignment: CDR1 MDHEN and CDR2 SYDVKM. The DNA for the CDR3 is TGTGCCAGCAGTTTCTCGGGGGCTAGAGCGGGGGAGCTGTTTTTT. This encodes CASSFSGARAGELFF. The whole variable domain, filled in from reference TRBV28 and TRBJ2-2, reads DVKVTQSSRYLVKRTGEKVFLECVQDMDHENMFWYRQDPGLGLRLIYFSYDVKMKEKGDIPEGYSVSREKKERFSLILESASTNQTSMYLCASSFSGARAGELFFGEGSRLTVL.

This clonotype was detected only a few times. The J gene is TRBJ2-1, the V gene TRBV5-6; the match to TRBD2 covers 15 bases. CDR3 length: 17 amino acids. Germline lookup yields CDR1 SGHDT and CDR2 YYEEEE. Germline trimming cut 0 bases from V and 5 bases from J; bases unmatched to any gene: 3. The chain's CDR3 is CASSLGTSGRAHNEQFF. CDR3 nucleotides: TGTGCCAGCAGCTTGGGGACTAGCGGGAGGGCACACAATGAGCAGTTCTTC.

This clonotype came up many times. The genes are TRBV6-2 or TRBV6-3 and TRBJ1-1; 9 bases are a match to TRBD1. The ends lost 6 bases at V and 5 bases at J; junction bases unmatched: 10. CDR1 MNHEY and CDR2 SVGEGT come from the germline V gene. The CDR3 extends over 15 amino acids. The CDR3 coding sequence is TGTGCCAGCAGCCCGGGACAGGGTCGATCGACTGAAGCTTTCTTT. Translating gives CASSPGQGRSTEAFF.

This clonotype was counted at least ten times. The CDR3 sequence: CASTLPDSVNEQFF. As DNA, the CDR3 is TGTGCCAGCACCCTCCCGGACTCGGTCAATGAGCAGTTCTTC. The J gene is TRBJ2-1, the V gene TRBV28, with D maybe TRBD2 (5 bases). V gave up 7 bases and J gave up 6 bases, with 16 bases separating them. This CDR3 is built from 14 residues. CDR1 is MDHEN and CDR2 is SYDVKM in the germline V gene.

This clonotype was observed a single time. With only one base between it and a far larger clone, this is likely a read error. V gene TRBV10-3 combines with J gene TRBJ2-7; possible D gene TRBD1, 7 bases. This CDR3 comprises 14 residues. V was trimmed by 8 bases and J by 7 bases, leaving 21 bases between them. Germline CDR1 ENHRY, CDR2 SYGVKD. CDR3 sequence (DNA): TGTGCCATCCGCGGGACAGAGTCCTACAATGAGCAGTACTTC. It specifies CAIRGTESYNEQYF.